The T cell receptor (beta chain) under discussion was sequenced for a study of monozygotic twins with inflammatory bowel disease. One entry per CDR3 protein, without DNA, is what TCRdb gives after re-calling the 5' RACE reads. Seen in this sample are 140,000 to 150,000 distinct CDR3 sequences; the ten most common clones hold around 1.2%. The CDR3 loop spans 15 amino acids. Germline values: CDR1 SGHRS, CDR2 YFSETQ. The source of this sequence is a human donor with ulcerative colitis or Crohn's disease, or a healthy co-twin of an affected twin (not recorded which). The sequenced sample was blood. The gene calls are TRBV5-1 and TRBJ2-1; TCRdb reports TRBD2, a call that lacks DNA to check it against. The CDR3 loop reads CASSPIAGGLNEQFF.